These 17 T cell receptor beta chains share one sample of origin, sequenced in a study of T cells in Graves' hyperthyroidism and ophthalmopathy. Amplification yielded TCR beta CDR3 regions, with RNA transcripts as the source. The study used the HTBI primer set for a first-round RT-PCR of the TCR CDR3. TCRdb redid the calling of the multiplex PCR reads with MiXCR, one entry per CDR3 protein. The sample consists of 250,000 to 300,000 distinct CDR3 sequences, roughly 15% of them appearing once. The sample comprised blood. The source of these receptors is a woman aged 45-59 years with Graves' hyperthyroidism that later progressed to Graves' ophthalmopathy.

This clonotype was picked up many times. The chain uses TRBV11-2 and TRBJ2-7; D is unclear. The germline V gene has CDR1 SGHAT and CDR2 FQNNGV. This CDR3 contains 13 residues. Trimming cost V 0 bases and J 3 bases, with 6 bases left between them. As DNA, the CDR3 is TGTGCCAGCAGCTTAGATTGGGACTACGAGCAGTACTTC. Encoded protein: CASSLDWDYEQYF. The variable domain in full, with the rest retrieved from reference TRBV11-2 and TRBJ2-7, is EAGVAQSPRYKIIEKRQSVAFWCNPISGHATLYWYQQILGQGPKLLIQFQNNGVVDDSQLPKDRFSAERLKGVDSTLKIQPAKLEDSAVYLCASSLDWDYEQYFGPGTRLTVT.

The table lists this clonotype with many counts. V is TRBV6-1 and J is TRBJ1-1; 11 nucleotides match TRBD1. The CDR3 has 16 amino acids. Trimming removed 5 bases from V and 9 bases from J; junction bases left unmatched: 14. CDR1 and CDR2 (germline): MNHNS, SASEGT. The CDR3 sequence is CASSSYSGTGGEKAFF. The CDR3, as DNA: TGTGCCAGCAGTTCTTACTCCGGGACAGGGGGTGAAAAAGCTTTCTTT.

The J gene is TRBJ2-1, the V gene TRBV30, with 9 bases lining up with TRBD1. CDR1 GTSNPN and CDR2 SVGIG come from the germline V gene (reference sequence). This CDR3 spans 15 amino acids. The V and J ends lost 1 base and 5 bases, in that order; junction bases with no gene match: 6. CDR3 bases: TGTGCCTGGAGTGCCCGGGACAGGGCGAACAATGAGCAGTTCTTC. This translates into CAWSARDRANNEQFF.

This clonotype was recorded many times. This sequence joins TRBV12-3 or TRBV12-4 and TRBJ2-5; D may be TRBD2 (6 bases). Trimming cost V 2 bases and J 2 bases, with 9 bases left between them. The CDR3 contains 14 residues. This chain's CDR3 is CASSLLARQETQYF. CDR3 nucleotides: TGTGCCAGCAGTTTACTAGCGCGGCAAGAGACCCAGTACTTC.

There are many counts of this clonotype. This sequence joins TRBV9 and TRBJ2-3; TRBD2 agrees at 10 bases. V dropped 0 bases and J dropped 1; count of bases not matched to a gene: 2. The CDR3 totals 16 residues. The germline V gene has CDR1 SGDLS and CDR2 YYNGEE. The CDR3 reads CASSVGGTSGTDTQYF. For the CDR3, the DNA is TGTGCCAGCAGCGTAGGCGGGACTAGCGGCACAGATACGCAGTATTTT.

This chain joins TRBV5-1 and TRBJ2-3; D perhaps matches TRBD1 (6 bases). Germline CDR1 SGHRS, CDR2 YFSETQ. The V end was cut by 0 bases, the J end by 6 bases, with 11 bases between. The CDR3 covers 14 residues. The CDR3 region is CASSLGTGSDTQYF. CDR3 coding DNA: TGCGCCAGCAGCTTGGGAACAGGGTCCGATACGCAGTATTTT.

In its sample, this clonotype was seen many times. CDR3 protein: CASSRLAAITDTQYF. The CDR3 DNA is TGTGCCAGCAGTCGACTAGCGGCAATCACAGATACGCAGTATTTT. This rearrangement joins TRBV2 to TRBJ2-3; TRBD2 aligns across 9 bases. The CDR3 has 15 amino acids. V shed 5 bases, J shed 2 bases, and the junction held 5 bases outside the gene matches. The germline V gene has CDR1 SNHLY and CDR2 FYNNEI. Full variable domain (rest looked up from reference TRBV2 and TRBJ2-3): EPEVTQTPSHQVTQMGQEVILRCVPISNHLYFYWYRQILGQKVEFLVSFYNNEISEKSEIFDDQFSVERPDGSNFTLKIRSTKLEDSAMYFCASSRLAAITDTQYFGPGTRLTVL.

This clonotype has a count of ten or more. The rearrangement links TRBV11-3 to TRBJ2-3, with D perhaps assigned TRBD1 or TRBD2 (5 bases each). V gave up 0 bases and J gave up 2 bases, with 9 bases separating them. This CDR3 is 15 amino acids long. CDR1 is SGHNT, CDR2 YENEEA, per germline. For the CDR3, the DNA is TGTGCCAGCAGCTTAGATCCGGGGCTCACAGATACGCAGTATTTT. Translating gives CASSLDPGLTDTQYF.

This clonotype was observed a handful of times. J is TRBJ1-6 and V is TRBV27; tentative D call: TRBD1 (5 bases). This CDR3 spans 15 amino acids. Germline CDR1 reads MNHEY; CDR2 reads SMNVEV (reference sequence). V shed 5 bases and J shed 5 bases, with 13 bases lying between them. The CDR3 nucleotides are TGTGCCAGCAGTCCCTTGGGACCGGATAATTCACCCCTCCACTTT. Translation: CASSPLGPDNSPLHF.

This clonotype has at least ten counts. V is TRBV3-1 and J is TRBJ1-1, with D perhaps TRBD1 (6 bases). Trimming took off 3 bases at V and 7 bases at J, with 15 bases between the two ends. Per the germline V gene, CDR1 is LGHDT and CDR2 is YNNKEL (reference sequence). The CDR3 consists of 14 residues. Written as DNA, the CDR3 is TGTGCCAGCAGCCACCTCGACAGGCTGAATGAAGCTTTCTTT. Translating it yields CASSHLDRLNEAFF.

In nucleotides, the CDR3 is TGTGCCAGCAGCCGGAGCGTTTCCGGGGAGCTGTTTTTT. Amino acid sequence: CASSRSVSGELFF. J is TRBJ2-2 and V is TRBV12-3 or TRBV12-4, with D hard to call. The CDR3 runs to 13 residues. The V and J ends lost 6 bases and 6 bases respectively, with 11 bases between them.

This clonotype appeared a few times. The V gene is TRBV5-1, the J gene TRBJ2-7; D is uncertain. The length of the CDR3 is 16 residues. CDR1 is SGHRS, CDR2 YFSETQ, per germline. The germline V and J ends were trimmed by 2 bases and 4 bases, with 19 bases remaining between them. The CDR3 loop reads CASSFSPTTVEYEQYF. The CDR3, as DNA: TGCGCCAGCAGCTTTTCCCCCACGACGGTGGAGTACGAGCAGTACTTC.

In its sample, this clonotype was seen many times. The chain links TRBV11-2 to TRBJ1-5; TRBD1 matches at 7 bases. This CDR3 comprises 14 residues. Germline V CDR1 and CDR2: SGHAT, FQNNGV. V was pared by 2 bases and J by 5 bases, with 3 bases of the junction left unmatched. CDR3 nucleotides: TGTGCCAGCAGCTTACAACAGGGGTATCAGCCCCAGCATTTT. It specifies CASSLQQGYQPQHF.

V is TRBV10-3 and J is TRBJ2-3, with 9 bases fitting TRBD2. The ends lost 8 bases at V and 4 bases at J; junction bases unmatched: 10. This CDR3 contains 15 residues. Germline V lookup: CDR1 ENHRY, CDR2 SYGVKD. CDR3 nucleotides: TGTGCCATCCAGGGCGGCGGGGGGGCCGCAGATACGCAGTATTTT. This codes for CAIQGGGGAADTQYF.

There are many counts of this clonotype. The chain joins TRBV20-1 to TRBJ1-1, with D tentatively TRBD1 (5 bases). V was cut by 4 bases and J by 4 bases, with 16 bases left in between. Germline V gene data show CDR1 as DFQATT and CDR2 as SNEGSKA (reference sequence). This CDR3 has 14 residues. The CDR3 DNA is TGCAGTGCTACCATACAGGAGAGCCCCACTGAAGCTTTCTTT. Translation: CSATIQESPTEAFF.

This clonotype was observed many times. J is TRBJ2-7 and V is TRBV12-3 or TRBV12-4, with 8 nucleotides matching TRBD1. V lost 6 bases, J lost 7 bases, and 14 bases stayed unmatched. The CDR3 extends over 15 amino acids. Written as DNA, the CDR3 is TGTGCCAGCAGCCGGGGGACAGGAGTCCGCTGGGAGCAGTACTTC. Its translation: CASSRGTGVRWEQYF.

This clonotype showed up just a few times. The rearrangement uses TRBV4-1 and TRBJ2-5; D possibly corresponds to TRBD2 (5 bases). Between the trimmed V and J ends, which lost 3 bases and 4 bases, there was a span of 15 bases. The CDR3 sequence is 15 residues long. CDR1 is MGHRA, CDR2 YSYEKL, per germline. The CDR3: CASSQKVGVLETQYF. The CDR3 DNA is TGCGCCAGCAGCCAGAAGGTGGGAGTATTAGAGACCCAGTACTTC.